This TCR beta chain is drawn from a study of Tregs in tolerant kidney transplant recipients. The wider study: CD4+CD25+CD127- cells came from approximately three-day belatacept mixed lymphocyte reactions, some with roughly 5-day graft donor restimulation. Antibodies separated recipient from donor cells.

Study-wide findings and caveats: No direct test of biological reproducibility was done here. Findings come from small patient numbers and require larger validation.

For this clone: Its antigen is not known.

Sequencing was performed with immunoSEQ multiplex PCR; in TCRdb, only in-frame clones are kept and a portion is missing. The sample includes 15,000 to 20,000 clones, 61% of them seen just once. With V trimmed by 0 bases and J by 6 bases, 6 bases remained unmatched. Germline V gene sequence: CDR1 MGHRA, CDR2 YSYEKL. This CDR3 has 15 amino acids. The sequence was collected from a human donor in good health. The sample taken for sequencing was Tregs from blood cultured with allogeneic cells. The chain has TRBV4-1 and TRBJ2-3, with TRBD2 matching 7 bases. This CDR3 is CASSQDPASGDTQYF. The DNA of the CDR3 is TGCGCCAGCAGCCAAGATCCCGCTAGCGGTGATACGCAGTATTTT.